The 18 T cell receptor beta chains presented below share a single source sample, sequenced in a study of breast tumors, draining lymph nodes, adjacent tissues. Breast cancer patients provided tissue from their axillary draining lymph nodes. MiXCR, applied by TCRdb to the multiplex PCR reads, yields one record per CDR3 protein. The data show tens of thousands of distinct CDR3 sequences, about 27% seen once. What was sequenced was axillary lymph node tissue. All receptors come from a female donor with breast cancer. Some clones in this sample may be carry-over from other donors' samples.

The chain couples TRBV18 to TRBJ1-1; D remains unclear. The germline V gene has CDR1 KGHSH and CDR2 LQKENI. V lost 7 bases, J lost 0 bases, and 9 bases lay in between. The CDR3 contains 13 residues. CDR3: CASYGQLNTEAFF. CDR3 nucleotides: TGTGCCAGCTACGGGCAGTTGAACACTGAAGCTTTCTTT.

This clonotype was recorded a few times. It may be a read error: a sequence one base away is much more abundant. For the CDR3, the DNA is TGCAGTGCTCCCCGGTCGACTAGCGGGACGGCCAAAGTGGCAGATACGCAGTATTTT. Translated: CSAPRSTSGTAKVADTQYF. The rearrangement joins TRBV20-1 to TRBJ2-3; TRBD2 aligns across 11 bases. Trimming at V came to 5 bases and at J to 4 bases, leaving 20 bases not matched to a gene. The CDR3 is 19 residues long. The germline CDR1 and CDR2 sequences are DFQATT and SNEGSKA (reference sequence).

The chain carries TRBV20-1 and TRBJ2-1, with D tentatively TRBD2 (5 bases). V lost 7 bases, J lost 0 bases, and 19 bases lay in between. CDR1 is DFQATT and CDR2 is SNEGSKA in the germline V gene (reference sequence). CDR3 length: 16 amino acids. CDR3 DNA: TGCAGTGTTCCCAGCATCTCGGGGAGCTCCTACAATGAGCAGTTCTTC. Its translation: CSVPSISGSSYNEQFF.

This clonotype was detected ten times or more. V gene TRBV20-1 combines with J gene TRBJ2-7; TRBD2 aligns across 9 bases. CDR1 DFQATT and CDR2 SNEGSKA come from the germline V gene (reference sequence). The CDR3 spans 15 residues. The V segment lost 7 bases and the J segment 3 bases; nucleotides outside the gene matches: 13. CDR3 residues: CSDHPGSGRSYEQYF. The CDR3 nucleotides are TGCAGTGACCACCCAGGTAGCGGGAGAAGCTACGAGCAGTACTTC.

There are a few counts of this clonotype. A much larger clone is a single base away; this may be a read error. The chain carries TRBV5-6 and TRBJ1-2; D call uncertain. Looked up from germline, CDR1 is SGHDT and CDR2 is YYEEEE. Trimming shortened V by 0 bases and J by 8 bases, and 17 bases separated the two germline ends. The CDR3 length is 15 residues. DNA of the CDR3: TGTGCCAGCAGCTTGGGCTCCGCCACGTCACTCGGCTACACCTTC. Amino acid sequence: CASSLGSATSLGYTF. Combining the CDR3 with reference TRBV5-6 and TRBJ1-2 gives the whole variable domain DAGVTQSPTHLIKTRGQQVTLRCSPKSGHDTVSWYQQALGQGPQFIFQYYEEEERQRGNFPDRFSGHQFPNYSSELNVNALLLGDSALYLCASSLGSATSLGYTFGSGTRLTVV.

The gene calls are TRBV11-2 and TRBJ1-1; perhaps TRBD1 as D (5 bases). V lost 8 bases and J 5 bases, leaving 24 bases between the germline ends. The germline CDR1 and CDR2 sequences are SGHAT and FQNNGV. The CDR3 consists of 16 residues. The CDR3 region has the DNA TGTGCCAGCGGCGCTGCTCGGGGGTTGGAAGGGACTGAAGCTTTCTTT. Translating gives CASGAARGLEGTEAFF.

This clonotype came up many times. The chain couples TRBV7-8 to TRBJ2-7; 7 nucleotides line up with TRBD2. CDR1 SGHVS and CDR2 FQNEAQ come from the germline V gene. V lost 3 bases, J lost 0 bases, and 8 bases stayed unmatched. The CDR3 extends over 16 amino acids. The CDR3 reads CASSFLERGSSYEQYF. In DNA form, the CDR3 reads TGTGCCAGCAGCTTCTTGGAGCGGGGAAGCTCCTACGAGCAGTACTTC.

This clonotype was seen at least ten times. A much bigger clone sits one base away, suggesting this may be a read error. The chain is built from TRBV7-2 and TRBJ2-2, with D uncertain. CDR3 size: 16 residues. The V end was cut by 1 base, the J end by 6 bases, with 15 bases between. Germline V gene data show CDR1 as SGHTA and CDR2 as FQGNSA. The CDR3 DNA reads TGTGCCAGCAGCTTAGGGCCGGGCGCTAACGCCGGGGAGCTGTTTTTT. Its protein product is CASSLGPGANAGELFF. The full variable domain, completed using reference TRBV7-2 and TRBJ2-2, is GAGVSQSPSNKVTEKGKDVELRCDPISGHTALYWYRQSLGQGLEFLIYFQGNSAPDKSGLPSDRFSAERTGGSVSTLTIQRTQQEDSAVYLCASSLGPGANAGELFFGEGSRLTVL.

The rearrangement uses TRBV20-1 and TRBJ2-7; 10 nucleotides agree with TRBD1. V trimming: 5 bases; J trimming: 3 bases; junction bases outside the gene matches: 4. From germline, CDR1 is DFQATT and CDR2 SNEGSKA (reference sequence). The CDR3 has 13 residues. In nucleotides, the CDR3 is TGCAGTGCTTCGGGACAGGGGATCTACGAGCAGTACTTC. Its translation: CSASGQGIYEQYF.

In its sample, this clonotype was seen many times. The J gene is TRBJ2-5, the V gene TRBV18; maybe TRBD1 (6 bases). Germline V gene lookup returns CDR1 KGHSH and CDR2 LQKENI. The CDR3 is made up of 15 amino acids. Trimming took 6 bases from V and 0 from J, leaving 14 bases between them. For the CDR3, the DNA is TGTGCCAGCTCCCCAGGGGCAGGCAACCAAGAGACCCAGTACTTC. It codes for CASSPGAGNQETQYF.

The chain recombines TRBV7-2 with TRBJ2-1, with 8 bases fitting TRBD2. The CDR3 consists of 16 residues. The V gene end was trimmed by 5 bases and the J gene end by 5 bases; junction bases not matched to a gene: 11. Germline V gives CDR1 SGHTA, CDR2 FQGNSA. The CDR3 DNA sequence: TGTGCCAGCAGCCGCGGTACTAGCGGCCAAGACAATGAGCAGTTCTTC. Translating it yields CASSRGTSGQDNEQFF.

The genes are TRBV20-1 and TRBJ2-3; 9 nucleotides agree with TRBD2. After removal of 4 bases from V and 0 bases from J, the junction contained 2 bases not matched to a gene. From germline, CDR1 is DFQATT and CDR2 SNEGSKA (reference sequence). The CDR3 loop spans 14 amino acids. CDR3 sequence reads: CSAITSGSTDTQYF. The CDR3 nucleotides are TGCAGTGCTATTACTAGCGGGAGCACAGATACGCAGTATTTT.

The chain joins TRBV5-6 to TRBJ1-1, with D tentatively TRBD1 (5 bases). The germline V gene has CDR1 SGHDT and CDR2 YYEEEE. With 3 bases removed from V and 10 bases from J, the gap between germline ends came to 16 bases. The CDR3 is 13 amino acids. The CDR3 loop is CASSYRGPAGAFF. As DNA, the CDR3 is TGTGCCAGCAGCTATCGGGGCCCGGCAGGAGCTTTCTTT.

This clonotype was recorded many times. V usage is TRBV30 and J usage is TRBJ1-5; D remains ambiguous. Germline CDR1 is GTSNPN and CDR2 is SVGIG (reference sequence). CDR3 length equals 13 residues. V was clipped by 0 bases and J by 4 bases, with 7 bases between them. The CDR3 DNA follows: TGTGCCTGGAGTGTGGGCAGAAATCAGCCCCAGCATTTT. Its protein is CAWSVGRNQPQHF.

This clonotype was observed at least ten times. CDR3 nucleotides: TGTGCCAGCAGCTTATGGCCACAGTCGAACACTGAAGCTTTCTTT. Amino acid sequence: CASSLWPQSNTEAFF. The chain links TRBV7-9 to TRBJ1-1; D not resolved. Trimming shortened V by 2 bases and J by 1 base, and 11 bases separated the two germline ends. The germline CDR1 and CDR2 sequences are SEHNR and FQNEAQ (reference sequence). CDR3 size: 15 residues. The full variable domain, rest sourced from reference TRBV7-9 and TRBJ1-1, is DTGVSQNPRHKITKRGQNVTFRCDPISEHNRLYWYRQTLGQGPEFLTYFQNEAQLEKSRLLSDRFSAERPKGSFSTLEIQRTEQGDSAMYLCASSLWPQSNTEAFFGQGTRLTVV.

This clonotype was detected many times. The chain recombines TRBV7-2 with TRBJ1-2; 7 nucleotides align to TRBD1. J was trimmed by 3 bases and V by 0 bases; bases with no gene match: 4. The germline CDR1 and CDR2 sequences are SGHTA and FQGNSA. CDR3 length: 15 amino acids. The CDR3 nucleotides are TGTGCCAGCAGCTTAGCCCCCCAGGGGGACTATGGCTACACCTTC. This codes for CASSLAPQGDYGYTF.

The chain has TRBV20-1 and TRBJ2-7; D call uncertain. The CDR3 covers 13 residues. Germline V CDR1 and CDR2: DFQATT, SNEGSKA (reference sequence). V was clipped by 1 base and J by 2 bases, with 9 bases between them. CDR3 protein: CSARGERTYEQYF. DNA of the CDR3: TGCAGTGCTAGAGGCGAGAGAACCTACGAGCAGTACTTC.

This clonotype was seen ten or more times. One base away lies a much larger clone, so this may be a sequencing read error. The chain has TRBV6-6 and TRBJ1-3; TRBD1 agrees at 7 bases. J was trimmed by 2 bases and V by 6 bases; bases with no gene match: 10. CDR1 is MNHNY and CDR2 is SVGAGI in the germline V gene (reference sequence). The CDR3 contains 16 residues. The CDR3: CASRRQGVFPGNTIYF. CDR3 DNA: TGTGCCAGCAGAAGACAGGGAGTCTTCCCTGGAAACACCATATATTTT.